This is a list of T cell receptor beta chains from one sample in a study of blood T cell repertoires in COVID-19. TCRdb's copy holds only in-frame clones and misses some; the assay was immunoSEQ multiplex PCR. The sample consists of about 220,000 clones, around 85% of them appearing once. The sample taken for sequencing was peripheral blood. The receptors originated from a human donor in a cohort sampled during active COVID-19. The CDR3 runs from the conserved cysteine through the conserved F or W. D genes are given only for firm matches. Rows give clone size only sometimes, using once, few, many, or a class for an expanded clone.

abundance | d_gene | j_gene | v_gene | CDR3aa | CDR3nt
once | TRBD1 | TRBJ1-1 | TRBV5-4 | CASSPDRVLVTEAFF | TGTGCCAGCAGCCCGGACAGGGTGTTGGTCACTGAAGCTTTCTTT
NA | NA | TRBJ1-6 | TRBV28 | CASSLVQDNSPLHF | TGTGCCAGCAGTTTAGTGCAGGATAATTCACCCCTCCACTTT
few | TRBD2 | TRBJ2-2 | TRBV7-2 | CASSLRGTSRLGGELFF | TGTGCCAGCAGCTTAAGGGGGACTAGCAGGCTCGGCGGGGAGCTGTTTTTT
NA | NA | TRBJ2-3 | TRBV6-5 | CASSYGAGTDTQYF | TGTGCCAGCAGTTACGGGGCGGGCACAGATACGCAGTATTTT
few | NA | TRBJ2-7 | TRBV7-9 | CASSSLPYEQYF | TGTGCCAGCAGCTCCCTCCCCTACGAGCAGTACTTC
few | NA | TRBJ2-7 | TRBV27 | CASSPSSYEQYF | TGTGCCAGCAGCCCGAGCTCCTACGAGCAGTACTTC
once | TRBD1 | TRBJ2-7 | TRBV7-9 | CASSGDRVYEQYF | TGTGCCAGCAGCGGGGACAGGGTCTACGAGCAGTACTTC
NA | NA | TRBJ1-2 | TRBV30 | CAWSPLHRSVGYTF | TGTGCCTGGAGCCCACTACACAGGAGTGTGGGCTACACCTTC
NA | NA | TRBJ1-5 | TRBV18 | CASSPPGTTNSNQPQHF | TGTGCCAGCTCACCACCCGGGACAACCAATAGCAATCAGCCCCAGCATTTT
NA | TRBD2 | TRBJ2-7 | TRBV29-1 | CSVVSSGRALSPYEQYF | TGCAGCGTAGTGTCTAGCGGGAGGGCCCTGAGTCCCTACGAGCAGTACTTC
NA | TRBD1 | TRBJ2-7 | TRBV30 | CAWSRDRTYEQYF | TGTGCCTGGAGTAGGGACAGGACCTACGAGCAGTACTTC
NA | TRBD1 | TRBJ1-1 | TRBV19 | CASRFRDRRMNTEAFF | TGTGCCAGTAGGTTTCGGGACAGGAGGATGAACACTGAAGCTTTCTTT
NA | TRBD2 | TRBJ2-5 | TRBV13 | CASSLSGGRGAETQYF | TGTGCCAGCAGCTTATCCGGCGGGAGGGGCGCAGAGACCCAGTACTTC
NA | NA | TRBJ2-7 | TRBV24-1 | CATSDFGQGTYEQYF | TGTGCCACCAGTGATTTCGGGCAGGGGACCTACGAGCAGTACTTC